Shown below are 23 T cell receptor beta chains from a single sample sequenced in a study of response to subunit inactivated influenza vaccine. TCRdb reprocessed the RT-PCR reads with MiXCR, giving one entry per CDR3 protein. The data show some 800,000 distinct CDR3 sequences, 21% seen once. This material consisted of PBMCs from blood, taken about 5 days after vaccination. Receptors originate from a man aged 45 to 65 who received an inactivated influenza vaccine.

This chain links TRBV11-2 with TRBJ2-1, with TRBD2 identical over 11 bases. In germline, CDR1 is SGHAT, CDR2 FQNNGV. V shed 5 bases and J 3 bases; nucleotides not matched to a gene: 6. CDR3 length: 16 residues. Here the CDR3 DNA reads TGTGCCAGCAGCGCGATTCTAGCGGGAGGCTACAATGAGCAGTTCTTC. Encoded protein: CASSAILAGGYNEQFF. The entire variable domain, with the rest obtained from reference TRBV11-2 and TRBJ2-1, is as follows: EAGVAQSPRYKIIEKRQSVAFWCNPISGHATLYWYQQILGQGPKLLIQFQNNGVVDDSQLPKDRFSAERLKGVDSTLKIQPAKLEDSAVYLCASSAILAGGYNEQFFGPGTRLTVL.

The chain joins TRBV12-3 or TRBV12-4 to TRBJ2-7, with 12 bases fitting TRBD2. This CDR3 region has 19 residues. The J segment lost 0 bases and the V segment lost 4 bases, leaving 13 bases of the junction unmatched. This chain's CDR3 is CASSSTGTSGSKSSYEQYF. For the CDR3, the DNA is TGTGCCAGCAGTTCAACCGGGACTAGCGGGTCGAAGAGCTCCTACGAGCAGTACTTC.

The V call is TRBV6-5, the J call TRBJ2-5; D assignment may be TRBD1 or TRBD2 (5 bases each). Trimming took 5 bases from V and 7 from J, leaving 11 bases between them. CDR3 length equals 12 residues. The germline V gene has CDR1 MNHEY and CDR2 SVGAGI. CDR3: CASSGAEGTQYF. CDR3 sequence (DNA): TGTGCCAGCAGTGGGGCCGAGGGGACCCAGTACTTC.

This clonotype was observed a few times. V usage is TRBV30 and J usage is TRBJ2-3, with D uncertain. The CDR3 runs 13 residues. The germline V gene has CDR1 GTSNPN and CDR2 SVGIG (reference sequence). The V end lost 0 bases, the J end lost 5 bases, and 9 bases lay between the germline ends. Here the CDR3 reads CAWSVGQEDTQYF. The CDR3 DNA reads TGTGCCTGGAGTGTAGGGCAGGAAGATACGCAGTATTTT.

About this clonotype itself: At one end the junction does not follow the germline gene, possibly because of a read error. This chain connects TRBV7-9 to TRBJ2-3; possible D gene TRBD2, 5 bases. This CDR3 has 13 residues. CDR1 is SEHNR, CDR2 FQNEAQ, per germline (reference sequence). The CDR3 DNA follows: TGTGACAGCAGCTTAGCCGGGGAAGATACGCAGTATTTT. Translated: CDSSLAGEDTQYF.

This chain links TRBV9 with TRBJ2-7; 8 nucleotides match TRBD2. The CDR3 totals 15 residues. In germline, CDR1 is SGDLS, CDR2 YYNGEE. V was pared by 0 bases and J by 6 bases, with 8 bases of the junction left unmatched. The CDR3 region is CASSVDSGTRREQYF. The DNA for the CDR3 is TGTGCCAGCAGCGTAGATTCCGGGACTAGACGCGAGCAGTACTTC.

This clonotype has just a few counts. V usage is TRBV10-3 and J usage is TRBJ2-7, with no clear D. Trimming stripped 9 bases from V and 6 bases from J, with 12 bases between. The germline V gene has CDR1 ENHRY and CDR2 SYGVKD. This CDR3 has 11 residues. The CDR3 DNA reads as TGTGCCATAAGAACCCTTGGCGAGCAGTACTTC. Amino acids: CAIRTLGEQYF.

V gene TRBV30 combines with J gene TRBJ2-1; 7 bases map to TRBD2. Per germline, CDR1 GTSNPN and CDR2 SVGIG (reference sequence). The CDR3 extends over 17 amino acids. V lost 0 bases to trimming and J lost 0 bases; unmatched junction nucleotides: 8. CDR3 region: CAWSVPGRDSSYNEQFF. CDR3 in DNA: TGTGCCTGGAGTGTACCGGGGAGGGATTCCTCCTACAATGAGCAGTTCTTC.

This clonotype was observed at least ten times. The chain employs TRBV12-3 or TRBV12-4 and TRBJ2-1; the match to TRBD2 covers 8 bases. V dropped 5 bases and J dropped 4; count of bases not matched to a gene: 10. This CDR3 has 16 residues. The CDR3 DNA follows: TGTGCCAGCAGTCCCGGGACTAGTTGGGGTTACAATGAGCAGTTCTTC. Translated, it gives CASSPGTSWGYNEQFF.

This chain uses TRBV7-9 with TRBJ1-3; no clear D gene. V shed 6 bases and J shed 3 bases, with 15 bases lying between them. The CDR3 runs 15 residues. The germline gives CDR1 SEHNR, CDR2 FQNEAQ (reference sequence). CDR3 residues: CASSSVLLHGNTIYF. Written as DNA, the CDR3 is TGTGCCAGCAGTTCCGTCTTGCTCCATGGAAACACCATATATTTT.

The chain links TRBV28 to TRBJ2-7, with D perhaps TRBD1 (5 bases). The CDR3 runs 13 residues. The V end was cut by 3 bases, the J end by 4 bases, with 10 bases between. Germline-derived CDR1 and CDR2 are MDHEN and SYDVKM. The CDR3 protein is CASSLKQAYEQYF. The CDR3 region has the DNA TGTGCCAGCAGTTTGAAACAGGCTTACGAGCAGTACTTC.

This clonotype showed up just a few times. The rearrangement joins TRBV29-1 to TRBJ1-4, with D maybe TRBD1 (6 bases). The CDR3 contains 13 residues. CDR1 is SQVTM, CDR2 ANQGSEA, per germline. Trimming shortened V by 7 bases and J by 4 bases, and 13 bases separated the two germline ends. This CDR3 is CSARGTNNEKLFF. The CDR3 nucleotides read TGCAGCGCTCGGGGGACAAATAATGAAAAACTGTTTTTT.

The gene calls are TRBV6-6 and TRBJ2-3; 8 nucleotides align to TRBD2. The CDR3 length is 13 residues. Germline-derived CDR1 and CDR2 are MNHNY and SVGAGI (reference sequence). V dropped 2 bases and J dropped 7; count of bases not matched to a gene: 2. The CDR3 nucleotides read TGTGCCAGCAGTTACGGGACTAGGTATACGCAGTATTTT. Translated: CASSYGTRYTQYF.

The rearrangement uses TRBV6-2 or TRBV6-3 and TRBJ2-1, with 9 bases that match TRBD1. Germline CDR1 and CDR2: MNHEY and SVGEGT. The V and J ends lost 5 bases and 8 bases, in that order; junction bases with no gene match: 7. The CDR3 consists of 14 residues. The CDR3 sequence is CASSQTGGRDEQFF. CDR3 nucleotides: TGTGCCAGCAGTCAAACAGGGGGCAGGGATGAGCAGTTCTTC.

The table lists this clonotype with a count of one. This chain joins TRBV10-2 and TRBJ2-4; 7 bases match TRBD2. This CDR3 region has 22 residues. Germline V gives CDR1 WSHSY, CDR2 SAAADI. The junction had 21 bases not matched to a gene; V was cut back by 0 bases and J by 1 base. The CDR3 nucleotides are TGCGCCAGCAGTGAGTCCGTCTTGGTGGCTAGCGGCGGAAGTGGGGCCAAAAACATTCAGTACTTC. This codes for CASSESVLVASGGSGAKNIQYF.

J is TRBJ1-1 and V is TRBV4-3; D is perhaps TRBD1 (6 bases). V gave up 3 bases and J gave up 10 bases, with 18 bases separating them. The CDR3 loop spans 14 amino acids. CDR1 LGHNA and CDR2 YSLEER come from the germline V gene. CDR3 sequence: CASSQDSKSGGAFF. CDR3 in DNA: TGCGCCAGCAGCCAGGACAGTAAGTCGGGTGGAGCTTTCTTT.

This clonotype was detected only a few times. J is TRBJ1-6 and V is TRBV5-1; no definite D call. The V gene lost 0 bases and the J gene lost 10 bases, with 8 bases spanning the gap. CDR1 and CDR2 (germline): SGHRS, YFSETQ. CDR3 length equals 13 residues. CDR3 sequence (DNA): TGCGCCAGCAGCTTGGCCACCGGCTCACCCCTCCACTTT. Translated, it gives CASSLATGSPLHF.

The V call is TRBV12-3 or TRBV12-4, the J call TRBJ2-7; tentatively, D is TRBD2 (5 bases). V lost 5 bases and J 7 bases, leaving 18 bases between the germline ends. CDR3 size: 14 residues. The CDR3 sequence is CASSVQEVGREQYF. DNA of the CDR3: TGTGCCAGCAGTGTTCAGGAGGTAGGGAGAGAGCAGTACTTC.

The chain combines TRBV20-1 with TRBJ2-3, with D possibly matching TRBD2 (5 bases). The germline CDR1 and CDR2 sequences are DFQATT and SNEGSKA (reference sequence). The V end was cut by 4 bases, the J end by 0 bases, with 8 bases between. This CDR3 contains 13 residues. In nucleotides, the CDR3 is TGCAGTGCTATCGGCGGGAGCACAGATACGCAGTATTTT. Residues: CSAIGGSTDTQYF.

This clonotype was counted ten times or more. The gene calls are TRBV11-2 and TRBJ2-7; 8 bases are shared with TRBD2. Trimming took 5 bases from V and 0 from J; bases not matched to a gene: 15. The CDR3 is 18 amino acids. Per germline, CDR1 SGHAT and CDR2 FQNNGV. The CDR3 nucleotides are TGTGCCAGCAGCCGGGGGGGTGGCAGAGCGGGGTCCTCCTACGAGCAGTACTTC. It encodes CASSRGGGRAGSSYEQYF. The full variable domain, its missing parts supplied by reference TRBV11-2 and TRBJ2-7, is EAGVAQSPRYKIIEKRQSVAFWCNPISGHATLYWYQQILGQGPKLLIQFQNNGVVDDSQLPKDRFSAERLKGVDSTLKIQPAKLEDSAVYLCASSRGGGRAGSSYEQYFGPGTRLTVT.

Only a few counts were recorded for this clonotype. The CDR3 sequence is CASSRTFRNTIYF. For the CDR3, the DNA is TGTGCCAGCAGCCGGACTTTTAGAAACACCATATATTTT. The chain employs TRBV7-2 and TRBJ1-3; no reliable D call. This CDR3 contains 13 residues. CDR1 is SGHTA, CDR2 FQGNSA, per germline. V was shortened by 5 bases and J by 5 bases, with 10 bases between the two germline ends.

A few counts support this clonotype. DNA of the CDR3: TGTGCCACCAGTAAGCGGGGGGGAGTCTACAATGAGCAGTTCTTC. Translating it yields CATSKRGGVYNEQFF. This chain uses TRBV24-1 with TRBJ2-1, with 10 nucleotides matching TRBD2. After removal of 6 bases from V and 3 bases from J, the junction contained 4 bases not matched to a gene. The germline CDR1 and CDR2 sequences are KGHDR and SFDVKD. CDR3 length equals 15 residues.

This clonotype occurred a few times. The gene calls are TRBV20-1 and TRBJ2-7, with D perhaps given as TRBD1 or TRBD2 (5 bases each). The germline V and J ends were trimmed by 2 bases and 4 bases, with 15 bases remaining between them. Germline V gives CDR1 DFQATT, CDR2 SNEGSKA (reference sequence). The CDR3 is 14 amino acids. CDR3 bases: TGCAGTGCTAGACCTGGGACCGAACAGTACGAGCAGTACTTC. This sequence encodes CSARPGTEQYEQYF.